Following are 17 T cell receptor beta chains from one sample sequenced in a study of cytotoxic CD8 clonotypes in ibrutinib-treated CLL. Generated by immunoSEQ multiplex PCR, the TCRdb table keeps only in-frame clones and is missing some. In the table there are tens of thousands of clones, 70% to 75% of which are singletons. The input for sequencing was PBMCs, taken at disease progression, from a patient treated with ibrutinib. These receptors were collected from a human donor with chronic lymphocytic leukemia.

This clone was seen a few times. The gene calls are TRBV9 and TRBJ1-2; no definite D call. There are 15 residues in the CDR3. Germline V lookup: CDR1 SGDLS, CDR2 YYNGEE. V was clipped by 4 bases and J by 4 bases, with 17 bases between them. The CDR3 reads CASSPPGGGSYGYTF. CDR3 bases: TGTGCCAGCAGCCCTCCGGGAGGTGGAAGCTATGGCTACACCTTC.

The chain joins TRBV14 to TRBJ2-1; TRBD2 agrees at 8 bases. Germline CDR1 SGHDN, CDR2 FVKESK. This CDR3 has 16 amino acids. V lost 0 bases, J lost 4 bases, and 5 bases stayed unmatched. The CDR3 DNA sequence: TGTGCCAGCAGCCAAGAGAGGCGGGGGGCTTACAATGAGCAGTTCTTC. Encoded protein: CASSQERRGAYNEQFF.

V usage is TRBV5-1 and J usage is TRBJ2-3, with D perhaps TRBD1 (5 bases). This CDR3 contains 16 residues. The germline V gene has CDR1 SGHRS and CDR2 YFSETQ. Trimming took 6 bases from V and 4 from J, leaving 21 bases between them. CDR3 sequence (DNA): TGCGCCAGCACAAAAGGGCCAACGGTAGGGGCAGATACGCAGTATTTT. This translates into CASTKGPTVGADTQYF.

The chain recombines TRBV6-1 with TRBJ1-3; D not resolved. CDR1 MNHNS and CDR2 SASEGT come from the germline V gene. V shed 8 bases and J shed 0 bases, with 11 bases lying between them. The CDR3 has 14 residues. The CDR3: CASDWPTSGNTIYF. CDR3 sequence (DNA): TGTGCCAGCGACTGGCCGACCTCTGGAAACACCATATATTTT.

This clone was detected a few times. The rearrangement uses TRBV18 and TRBJ2-1, with 12 positions matching TRBD2. With V trimmed by 6 bases and J by 5 bases, 8 bases remained unmatched. CDR1 KGHSH and CDR2 LQKENI come from the germline V gene. The CDR3 extends over 16 amino acids. The CDR3 region is CASSRLAGEGDNEQFF. CDR3 in DNA: TGTGCCAGCTCCCGACTAGCGGGGGAAGGGGACAATGAGCAGTTCTTC.

V usage is TRBV6-5 and J usage is TRBJ2-1, with 12 bases identical to TRBD1. This CDR3 has 15 amino acids. In germline, CDR1 is MNHEY, CDR2 SVGAGI. The V and J ends lost 2 bases and 9 bases, in that order; junction bases with no gene match: 5. In nucleotides, the CDR3 is TGTGCCAGCAGTTACGCGGGGACAGGGGGCAGTGAGCAGTTCTTC. This gives the protein CASSYAGTGGSEQFF.

The J gene is TRBJ2-5, the V gene TRBV15, with D perhaps assigned TRBD1 or TRBD2 (5 bases each). The CDR3 has 16 residues. Trimming shortened V by 0 bases and J by 5 bases, and 16 bases separated the two germline ends. The germline gives CDR1 LNHNV, CDR2 YYDKDF (reference sequence). Written as DNA, the CDR3 is TGTGCCACCAGCAGAGAGGCTATAGGGGAGATGGAGACCCAGTACTTC. Amino acid sequence: CATSREAIGEMETQYF.

This clone was seen more than once but under ten times. In DNA, the CDR3 is TGTGCCAGCACCCGGGGGGACGGAGCTTTCTTT. Its translation: CASTRGDGAFF. The rearrangement joins TRBV7-9 to TRBJ1-1; weak D call: TRBD1 (5 bases). CDR1 SEHNR and CDR2 FQNEAQ come from the germline V gene (reference sequence). The V gene lost 7 bases and the J gene lost 10 bases, with 13 bases spanning the gap. The CDR3 length is 11 residues.

The chain uses TRBV5-1 and TRBJ1-1; D uncertain. CDR3 length equals 15 residues. V shed 5 bases and J shed 3 bases, with 17 bases lying between them. Germline loops: CDR1 SGHRS, CDR2 YFSETQ. CDR3 in DNA: TGCGCCAGCAGAACAAACAGAGCGGCGGACACTGAAGCTTTCTTT. Protein sequence: CASRTNRAADTEAFF.

The V gene is TRBV6-1, the J gene TRBJ1-3; TRBD1 is a possible D gene (5 bases). Germline V gene lookup returns CDR1 MNHNS and CDR2 SASEGT. V lost 3 bases, J lost 2 bases, and 8 bases lay in between. The CDR3 has 14 amino acids. As DNA, the CDR3 is TGTGCCAGCAGTGAGGGAGGGGCTGGAAACACCATATATTTT. Translation: CASSEGGAGNTIYF.

The rearrangement joins TRBV4-1 to TRBJ1-5, with unresolved D. Germline CDR1 MGHRA, CDR2 YSYEKL. V gave up 0 bases and J gave up 5 bases, with 5 bases separating them. The CDR3 consists of 13 residues. The CDR3 sequence: CASSQDGYQPQHF. The CDR3 bases are TGCGCCAGCAGCCAAGATGGATATCAGCCCCAGCATTTT.

The chain joins TRBV6-6 to TRBJ2-3; TRBD2 agrees at 12 bases. The ends lost 6 bases at V and 1 base at J; junction bases unmatched: 5. The CDR3 is made up of 16 amino acids. Germline values: CDR1 MNHNY, CDR2 SVGAGI (reference sequence). The CDR3 DNA follows: TGTGCCAGCAGCCCCCGACTAGCGGGGGGCACAGATACGCAGTATTTT. The encoded protein is CASSPRLAGGTDTQYF.

The rearrangement joins TRBV5-1 to TRBJ2-3; TRBD2 aligns across 8 bases. The CDR3 consists of 16 residues. Germline V gives CDR1 SGHRS, CDR2 YFSETQ. V was clipped by 4 bases and J by 6 bases; unmatched bases: 13. The CDR3 loop is CASSPGTGGAADTQYF. The CDR3, as DNA: TGCGCCAGCAGCCCCGGAACGGGGGGGGCGGCTGATACGCAGTATTTT.

This clone was seen a few times. This chain uses TRBV19 with TRBJ2-2, with D perhaps matching TRBD2 (6 bases). This CDR3 has 16 residues. Trimming took off 6 bases at V and 0 bases at J, with 14 bases between the two ends. Germline assignment: CDR1 LNHDA and CDR2 SQIVND (reference sequence). The chain's CDR3 is CASSRLTSPNTGELFF. The CDR3 DNA follows: TGTGCCAGTAGCCGGCTGACTAGTCCGAACACCGGGGAGCTGTTTTTT.

The J gene is TRBJ1-5, the V gene TRBV6-6; D remains unclear. Trimming pared 5 bases from V and 4 bases from J, leaving 12 bases between. Germline V lookup: CDR1 MNHNY, CDR2 SVGAGI (reference sequence). The CDR3 length is 14 residues. The CDR3 protein is CASSRLELNQPQHF. For the CDR3, the DNA is TGTGCCAGCAGTCGTTTAGAGCTTAATCAGCCCCAGCATTTT.

The chain couples TRBV7-9 to TRBJ1-3; tentative D call: TRBD1 (6 bases). Germline V CDR1 and CDR2: SEHNR, FQNEAQ (reference sequence). This CDR3 comprises 17 residues. Trimming left V 5 bases short and J 0 bases short, with 17 bases between. This chain's CDR3 is CASSPPGTTVSGNTIYF. The DNA of the CDR3 is TGTGCCAGCAGCCCACCTGGGACAACAGTCTCTGGAAACACCATATATTTT. The entire variable domain, with the rest obtained from reference TRBV7-9 and TRBJ1-3, is as follows: DTGVSQNPRHKITKRGQNVTFRCDPISEHNRLYWYRQTLGQGPEFLTYFQNEAQLEKSRLLSDRFSAERPKGSFSTLEIQRTEQGDSAMYLCASSPPGTTVSGNTIYFGEGSWLTVV.

V and J are TRBV7-8 and TRBJ1-2; tentative D call: TRBD1 (5 bases). CDR1 is SGHVS and CDR2 is FQNEAQ in the germline V gene. CDR3 length: 14 amino acids. Trimming stripped 5 bases from V and 6 bases from J, with 16 bases between. In DNA form, the CDR3 reads TGTGCCAGCAGCCCAGACCCCCGGGGGAATGGCTACACCTTC. Its translation is CASSPDPRGNGYTF.